The 8 T cell receptor beta chains reported below all come from one sample, sequenced in a study of T cells after yellow fever vaccination. TCRdb called the 5' RACE reads again in MiXCR, with one record for every CDR3 protein. In the table there are about 320,000 distinct CDR3 sequences, around 12% of which are singletons. Specimen: CD4+ T cells sorted from PBMCs, collected 15 days after the yellow fever booster vaccination. The origin of the receptors is a man between 18 and 29 years old who received the YFV17D yellow fever vaccine.

This clonotype has only a few counts. The V call is TRBV5-6, the J call TRBJ1-2; maybe TRBD1 (5 bases). The germline V and J ends were trimmed by 0 bases and 3 bases, with 15 bases remaining between them. The germline V gene has CDR1 SGHDT and CDR2 YYEEEE. CDR3 length: 16 amino acids. CDR3 bases: TGTGCCAGCAGCTTGGAGCTTGTGGGGGGAGACTATGGCTACACCTTC. Its protein product is CASSLELVGGDYGYTF.

The sample holds a few counts of this clonotype. The CDR3 DNA is TGTGCCAGCAGCTTAGTCCTCGGGGAGAAGAACACTGAAGCTTTCTTT. This codes for CASSLVLGEKNTEAFF. This sequence joins TRBV11-2 and TRBJ1-1; D gene ambiguous. CDR1 and CDR2 (germline): SGHAT, FQNNGV. This CDR3 comprises 16 residues. Deletions cut 1 base from V and 1 base from J, with 13 bases between.

V and J are TRBV7-2 and TRBJ2-7, with 12 nucleotides matching TRBD1. V lost 9 bases, J lost 7 bases, and 13 bases stayed unmatched. Germline V CDR1 and CDR2: SGHTA, FQGNSA. The CDR3 consists of 15 residues. In DNA form, the CDR3 reads TGTGCCAGTTTGAGGGGGGGACAGGGGGCTCGTGAGCAGTACTTC. Translated: CASLRGGQGAREQYF.

This clonotype was detected ten times or more. J is TRBJ2-2 and V is TRBV6-2 or TRBV6-3; 8 nucleotides agree with TRBD1. The germline gives CDR1 MNHEY, CDR2 SVGEGT. The CDR3 covers 15 residues. The V segment lost 5 bases and the J segment 3 bases; nucleotides outside the gene matches: 5. CDR3 DNA sequence: TGTGCCAGCAGTCAGGACAGGGTCGACACCGGGGAGCTGTTTTTT. This encodes CASSQDRVDTGELFF.

V gene TRBV20-1 combines with J gene TRBJ2-4; 7 positions match TRBD2. Germline V CDR1 and CDR2: DFQATT, SNEGSKA (reference sequence). Trimming took 6 bases from V and 6 from J; bases not matched to a gene: 5. This CDR3 is 12 amino acids long. The DNA for the CDR3 is TGCAGTGCCCGAGGGGAGGGAAACATTCAGTACTTC. It specifies CSARGEGNIQYF.

This clonotype was seen a handful of times. This chain joins TRBV29-1 and TRBJ2-3; possibly TRBD1 for D (5 bases). Trimming cost V 7 bases and J 0 bases, with 11 bases left between them. The germline gives CDR1 SQVTM, CDR2 ANQGSEA. This CDR3 contains 13 residues. DNA for the CDR3: TGCAGCGGGGGCATGTCTAGCACAGATACGCAGTATTTT. This translates into CSGGMSSTDTQYF.

The chain has TRBV7-2 and TRBJ2-3; D remains unclear. Trimming left V 3 bases short and J 0 bases short, with 10 bases between. There are 15 residues in the CDR3. Germline V gene lookup returns CDR1 SGHTA and CDR2 FQGNSA. The CDR3 protein is CASSLGQASTDTQYF. The CDR3 DNA sequence: TGTGCCAGCAGCTTGGGCCAGGCTAGCACAGATACGCAGTATTTT.

This clonotype has at least ten counts. The CDR3 spells CASSLGGARDEQFF. The CDR3, as DNA: TGTGCCAGCAGCTTAGGAGGGGCTCGGGATGAGCAGTTCTTC. This sequence joins TRBV11-2 and TRBJ2-1; D possibly uses TRBD1 or TRBD2 (5 bases each). The ends were cut back, 1 base at V and 8 bases at J, with 12 bases in the middle. The CDR3 runs 14 residues. Germline CDR1 SGHAT, CDR2 FQNNGV.